These 5 T cell receptor beta chains originate from one sample sequenced in a study of tumor-infiltrating lymphocytes in primary liver carcinoma (dated by TCRdb to 2016 to 2017). The sequencing machine was an Illumina HiSeq 2500. A constant-region primer and ProtoScript II reverse transcriptase were used to reverse-transcribe TCRbeta-specific cDNA from roughly 500 ng total RNA. The TCRbeta libraries were prepared through three rounds of nested multiplex PCR following a slightly modified ARM-PCR procedure. Each of the first two PCR rounds ran for approximately 10 cycles and used multiplex TRBV1-TRBV30 forward primers together with a Cbeta reverse primer. Clones were called with MiXCR by TCRdb after fastp trimmed the public reads at Q25, and only in-frame beta chains were retained. Duplicate CDR3 protein sequences are folded into a single record with the most common DNA and genes. The sample includes 330,000 or so distinct CDR3 sequences, with about 65% observed a single time. About 6.5% of the sample is held by the ten biggest clonotypes.

Blood RNA was extracted from unsorted whole blood with TRIzol reagent; germline DNA came from the DNeasy Blood & Tissue kit. The sample taken for sequencing was peripheral blood. The receptors derive from a man in his forties with primary liver carcinoma and hepatitis B virus infection.

In the case of this clonotype: A read error may explain this, as a much larger clone is one base away. This chain links TRBV5-4 with TRBJ2-7, with D perhaps given as TRBD1 or TRBD2 (5 bases each). Germline CDR1 reads SGHNT; CDR2 reads YYREEE (reference sequence). The CDR3 loop spans 16 amino acids. Trimming shortened V by 4 bases and J by 4 bases, and 21 bases separated the two germline ends. This chain's CDR3 is CASSSDFGGTAYEQYF. Written as DNA, the CDR3 is TGTGCCAGCAGCAGTGATTTTGGTGGGACGGCTTACGAGCAGTACTTC.

As regards this clonotype: Relative to the germline gene, one junction end is altered; a read error may explain this. This rearrangement joins TRBV10-3 to TRBJ2-5, with D possibly TRBD1 on 7 matching bases. CDR1 and CDR2 (germline): ENHRY, SYGVKD. This CDR3 contains 12 residues. CDR3 sequence reads: CATQGGEETQYF. The CDR3 nucleotides read TGTGCCACCCAGGGGGGTGAGGAGACACAGTACTTC.

Worth noting for this clonotype: One junction end does not reproduce the germline sequence, and a read error may be involved. V gene TRBV4-1 combines with J gene TRBJ2-7, with D possibly being TRBD2 (5 bases). Per germline, CDR1 MGHRA and CDR2 YSYEKL. This CDR3 spans 19 amino acids. CDR3: CASSQDKLLDYLSSNEQYF. In nucleotides, the CDR3 is TGCGCCAGCAGCCAAGATAAGCTCTTAGACTACCTTAGCTCCAACGAGCAGTACTTC.

This clonotype was recorded a few times. The chain carries TRBV13 and TRBJ1-1; 12 bases are a match to TRBD1. After removal of 0 bases from V and 5 bases from J, the junction contained 7 bases not matched to a gene. The CDR3 extends over 17 amino acids. The germline gives CDR1 PRHDT, CDR2 FYEKMQ (reference sequence). In DNA, the CDR3 is TGTGCCAGCAGCTTAGGTCCGGGACAGGGGGCGCCAACTGAAGCTTTCTTT. Translating gives CASSLGPGQGAPTEAFF.

Comment on this clonotype: With a much larger clone just one base away, this may be a read error. This chain links TRBV12-3 or TRBV12-4 with TRBJ1-3; D call uncertain. CDR3 length: 13 amino acids. CDR3 protein: CVTVRNSGNTIYF. The CDR3 nucleotides are TGTGTCACCGTACGTAACTCTGGAAACACCATATATTTT.